These T cell receptor beta chains were read from a single sample in a study of T-cell reconstitution after alpha-beta-depleted transplantation in children. TCRdb analysed the PCR reads with MiXCR anew, one entry per CDR3 protein. This sample has roughly 500,000 distinct CDR3 sequences; roughly an eighth occur once, and the top ten carry around 6%. This specimen was PBMCs from the stem cell graft donor, taken from the stem cell graft. The receptors originated from a human donor who donated a stem cell graft to a child with combined immunodeficiency. Both conserved end residues are part of each CDR3. Each record gives: J gene, V gene, CDR3 length, clone size, D gene, CDR3 protein, CDR3 DNA. A D gene is named only where the DNA matches it firmly. Some rows have no size entry. The others give once, few or many, or a class for an expanded clone.

>TRBJ2-4|TRBV2|15|few|NA
CASRGDSGGKNIQYF
TGTGCCAGCAGGGGTGACTCGGGTGGCAAAAACATTCAGTACTTC
>TRBJ2-7|TRBV15|17|few|NA
CATSSGYGLGSSYEQYF
TGTGCCACCAGCAGCGGTTACGGGCTAGGTAGCTCCTACGAGCAGTACTTC
>TRBJ2-7|TRBV12-3/TRBV12-4|12|NA|TRBD1
CASSPRTGGVYF
TGTGCCAGCAGTCCGCGGACAGGGGGGGTGTACTTC
>TRBJ1-5|TRBV20-1|12|NA|NA
CSATGGNQPQHF
TGCAGTGCCACGGGGGGCAATCAGCCCCAGCATTTT
>TRBJ2-5|TRBV7-3|15|many|TRBD2
CASSRLAGDQETQYF
TGTGCCAGCAGCCGACTAGCGGGAGACCAAGAGACCCAGTACTTC
>TRBJ2-5|TRBV12-3/TRBV12-4|16|many|NA
CASALRMAYSQETQYF
TGTGCCAGCGCCCTAAGAATGGCTTACAGCCAAGAGACCCAGTACTTC
>TRBJ2-3|TRBV6-5|17|few|NA
CASSYSIFGGSTDTQYF
TGTGCCAGCAGTTATAGCATTTTCGGGGGCAGCACAGATACGCAGTATTTT
>TRBJ2-2|TRBV29-1|15|few|TRBD2
CSVVAGGSNTGELFF
TGCAGCGTTGTAGCGGGAGGCTCGAACACCGGGGAGCTGTTTTTT
>TRBJ2-7|TRBV10-3|16|few|TRBD2
CAISESLAGGTGEQYF
TGTGCCATCAGTGAGTCGCTTGCGGGAGGGACCGGTGAGCAGTACTTC
>TRBJ2-7|TRBV5-1|12|NA|NA
CAIETASYEQYF
TGCGCCATTGAGACAGCTTCCTACGAGCAGTACTTC
>TRBJ2-7|TRBV29-1|11|many|NA
CSVETAREQYF
TGCAGCGTAGAAACAGCGCGAGAGCAGTACTTC
>TRBJ2-5|TRBV5-1|16|many|TRBD2
CASSQLMGGRIETQYF
TGCGCCAGCAGCCAACTTATGGGGGGGAGGATAGAGACCCAGTACTTC
>TRBJ2-7|TRBV27|14|NA|NA
CASTPRVDSYEQYF
TGTGCCAGCACCCCCAGGGTGGATTCCTACGAGCAGTACTTC
>TRBJ2-1|TRBV20-1|11|NA|NA
CSAPGGADQFF
TGCAGTGCCCCTGGCGGGGCGGATCAGTTCTTC
>TRBJ2-5|TRBV7-9|15|NA|NA
CASSLATLTRETQYF
TGTGCCAGCAGCTTAGCGACCCTGACGAGGGAGACCCAGTACTTC
>TRBJ1-6|TRBV25-1|14|NA|TRBD1
CASSTRQGNSPLHF
TGTGCCAGCTCAACCCGACAGGGAAATTCACCCCTCCACTTT
>TRBJ2-7|TRBV4-3|14|NA|NA
CASSQVVETYEQYF
TGCGCCAGCAGCCAAGTAGTAGAAACCTACGAGCAGTACTTC
>TRBJ2-2|TRBV12-3/TRBV12-4|12|many|NA
CASSLRVGELFF
TGTGCCAGCAGTTTAAGGGTCGGGGAGCTGTTTTTT
>TRBJ2-3|TRBV20-1|12|many|NA
CSARELTDTQYF
TGCAGTGCTAGAGAACTAACAGATACGCAGTATTTT
>TRBJ2-5|TRBV9|14|few|NA
CASSVGIRVETQYF
TGTGCCAGCAGCGTAGGCATCAGGGTAGAGACCCAGTACTTC
>TRBJ2-1|TRBV5-4|19|few|TRBD2
CASSLASLGLAGVLDEQFF
TGTGCCAGCAGCTTGGCCTCTCTTGGACTAGCGGGAGTCCTGGATGAGCAGTTCTTC
>TRBJ2-1|TRBV15|18|many|NA
CATSRDLFEGTRHNEQFF
TGTGCCACCAGCAGAGATCTCTTCGAGGGAACGCGGCACAATGAGCAGTTCTTC
>TRBJ1-3|TRBV7-4|14|few|NA
CASSHPGAGNTIYF
TGTGCCAGCAGCCACCCAGGCGCTGGAAACACCATATATTTT
>TRBJ2-7|TRBV20-1|13|many|TRBD1
CSVPTGDRYEQYF
TGCAGTGTCCCGACAGGGGACCGCTACGAGCAGTACTTC
>TRBJ2-5|TRBV11-2|16|NA|TRBD2
CASSKRLAGAGETQYF
TGTGCCAGCAGCAAGAGACTAGCGGGAGCGGGGGAGACCCAGTACTTC
>TRBJ2-3|TRBV5-1|16|many|NA
CAIPWSGTESTDTQYF
TGCGCCATCCCTTGGTCCGGGACGGAGAGCACAGATACGCAGTATTTT
>TRBJ2-7|TRBV6-2/TRBV6-3|15|NA|TRBD1
CASSDRGGRTYEQYF
TGTGCCAGCAGCGACAGGGGGGGGAGAACCTACGAGCAGTACTTC
>TRBJ2-1|TRBV7-8|15|few|NA
CASSLYQAVVNEQFF
TGTGCCAGCAGCTTATACCAGGCCGTGGTCAATGAGCAGTTCTTC
>TRBJ2-1|TRBV9|16|NA|TRBD2
CASSVEGGSTYNEQFF
TGTGCCAGCAGCGTAGAAGGCGGGAGTACCTACAATGAGCAGTTCTTC
>TRBJ1-1|TRBV20-1|10|NA|NA
CSARYTEAFF
TGCAGTGCTAGGTACACTGAAGCTTTCTTT
>TRBJ1-1|TRBV12-3/TRBV12-4|12|many|NA
CASKTGGHEAFF
TGTGCCAGCAAAACGGGAGGGCATGAAGCTTTCTTT
>TRBJ2-1|TRBV6-2/TRBV6-3|14|few|TRBD1
CASSRTGTYNEQFF
TGTGCCAGCAGTAGGACAGGGACCTACAATGAGCAGTTCTTC
>TRBJ2-7|TRBV20-1|14|NA|TRBD2
CSARGLADSYEQYF
TGCAGTGCTAGGGGACTAGCGGACTCCTACGAGCAGTACTTC
>TRBJ2-7|TRBV6-2/TRBV6-3|17|few|TRBD2
CASSYSGEGTSLHEQYF
TGTGCCAGCAGTTACTCCGGGGAGGGGACTAGTCTCCACGAGCAGTACTTC
>TRBJ2-2|TRBV5-1|16|few|NA
CASRPRTDANTGELFF
TGCGCCAGCAGACCCCGGACTGACGCGAACACCGGGGAGCTGTTTTTT
>TRBJ2-7|TRBV5-1|14|many|NA
CASRDQGSSYEQYF
TGCGCCAGCAGAGATCAGGGTTCGTCCTACGAGCAGTACTTC
>TRBJ2-2|TRBV11-3|14|few|NA
CASSSGHYTGELFF
TGTGCCAGCAGCTCAGGCCACTACACCGGGGAGCTGTTTTTT
>TRBJ2-1|TRBV12-3/TRBV12-4|16|few|TRBD2
CASSLPGKREYNEQFF
TGTGCCAGCAGTCTCCCCGGAAAGCGGGAATACAATGAGCAGTTCTTC
>TRBJ2-7|TRBV4-1|15|few|NA
CASSQEGGELGEQYF
TGCGCCAGCAGCCAAGAAGGGGGAGAGCTCGGCGAGCAGTACTTC
>TRBJ1-4|TRBV7-9|17|NA|TRBD1
CASSLAYNRDRDEKLFF
TGTGCCAGCAGCTTAGCCTATAACCGGGACAGGGATGAAAAACTGTTTTTT
>TRBJ1-1|TRBV6-2/TRBV6-3|14|NA|NA
CATKRDNLNTEAFF
TGTGCCACCAAAAGGGACAATCTGAACACTGAAGCTTTCTTT
>TRBJ1-4|TRBV28|16|many|NA
CASVSGKGWTNEKLFF
TGTGCCAGCGTCTCAGGGAAAGGTTGGACTAATGAAAAACTGTTTTTT
>TRBJ1-4|TRBV19|14|few|NA
CASSIRGTNEKLFF
TGTGCCAGTAGTATAAGAGGGACTAATGAAAAACTGTTTTTT
>TRBJ2-3|TRBV12-3/TRBV12-4|15|NA|NA
CASSLRVPSAATQYF
TGTGCCAGCAGTCTCCGGGTCCCTTCTGCGGCTACGCAGTATTTT
>TRBJ2-1|TRBV18|19|NA|NA
CASSPDGVGFVGSYNEQFF
TGTGCCAGCTCACCGGACGGAGTGGGGTTCGTTGGCTCCTACAATGAGCAGTTCTTC
>TRBJ2-1|TRBV5-1|15|NA|TRBD2
CASSTMAGGYNEQFF
TGCGCCAGCAGCACCATGGCGGGGGGGTACAATGAGCAGTTCTTC
>TRBJ2-2|TRBV19|16|NA|NA
CASSSWRAMNTGELFF
TGTGCCAGTAGTTCTTGGCGGGCGATGAACACCGGGGAGCTGTTTTTT
>TRBJ1-1|TRBV10-3|16|few|TRBD1
CAISVGQGAMNTEAFF
TGTGCCATCAGTGTAGGGCAGGGGGCGATGAACACTGAAGCTTTCTTT
>TRBJ2-3|TRBV27|15|many|TRBD2
CASRPSGGGTDTQYF
TGTGCCAGCAGACCTAGCGGGGGCGGCACAGATACGCAGTATTTT
>TRBJ2-5|TRBV7-2|14|NA|TRBD2
CASSPSLAGGTQYF
TGTGCCAGCAGCCCGTCCCTAGCGGGGGGGACCCAGTACTTC
>TRBJ1-4|TRBV11-3|14|few|TRBD1
CASGSWDRDEKLFF
TGTGCCAGCGGCTCGTGGGACAGGGATGAAAAACTGTTTTTT
>TRBJ2-3|TRBV6-5|16|NA|NA
CASSYYRGGSTDTQYF
TGTGCCAGCAGTTATTATAGGGGGGGCAGCACAGATACGCAGTATTTT
>TRBJ1-1|TRBV6-5|15|NA|TRBD1
CASSYIPTGVTEAFF
TGTGCCAGCAGTTACATACCAACAGGGGTCACTGAAGCTTTCTTT
>TRBJ2-7|TRBV12-3/TRBV12-4|14|many|NA
CASSGQYKRHEQYF
TGTGCCAGCAGTGGACAGTATAAGCGGCACGAGCAGTACTTC
>TRBJ2-1|TRBV12-3/TRBV12-4|14|many|NA
CASSRGSSYNEQFF
TGTGCCAGCAGCAGGGGCAGCTCCTACAATGAGCAGTTCTTC
>TRBJ2-1|TRBV12-3/TRBV12-4|15|NA|TRBD2
CASSLMGLAGIGQFF
TGTGCCAGCAGTTTAATGGGGCTAGCGGGCATAGGGCAGTTCTTC